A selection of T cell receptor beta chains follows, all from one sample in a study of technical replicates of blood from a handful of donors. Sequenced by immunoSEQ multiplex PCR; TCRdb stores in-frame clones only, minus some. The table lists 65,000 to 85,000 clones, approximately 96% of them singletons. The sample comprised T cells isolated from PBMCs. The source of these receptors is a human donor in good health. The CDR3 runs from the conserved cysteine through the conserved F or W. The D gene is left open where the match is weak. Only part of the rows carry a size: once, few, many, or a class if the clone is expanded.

cdr3_nt: TGTGCCAGCAGCTCCTCCGGGTCCTACAATGAGCAGTTCTTC
cdr3_aa: CASSSSGSYNEQFF
clone_size: NA
d_call: NA
v_call: TRBV11-3
j_call: TRBJ2-1

cdr3_nt: TGTGCCAGCACTCTCTTAGCGGGAGGACTGGGAAATGAGCAGTTCTTC
cdr3_aa: CASTLLAGGLGNEQFF
clone_size: NA
d_call: TRBD2
v_call: TRBV28
j_call: TRBJ2-1

cdr3_nt: TGTGCCAGTGCCCACAGGGAGTCCTACGAGCAGTACTTC
cdr3_aa: CASAHRESYEQYF
clone_size: NA
d_call: NA
v_call: TRBV11-3
j_call: TRBJ2-7

cdr3_nt: TGCGCCAGCAGCCACAGACTAGCGGGAGCCAACTACGAGCAGTACTTC
cdr3_aa: CASSHRLAGANYEQYF
clone_size: NA
d_call: TRBD2
v_call: TRBV4-1
j_call: TRBJ2-7

cdr3_nt: TGTGCCAGCAGCCACCCCACAGGGAAAGAGACCCAGTACTTC
cdr3_aa: CASSHPTGKETQYF
clone_size: NA
d_call: NA
v_call: TRBV6-6
j_call: TRBJ2-5

cdr3_nt: TGTGCCAGCAGCTTGACGGTACAGGGAACCCGCGAGGGTAATTCACCCCTCCACTTT
cdr3_aa: CASSLTVQGTREGNSPLHF
clone_size: NA
d_call: NA
v_call: TRBV5-6
j_call: TRBJ1-6

cdr3_nt: TGTGCCAGCAGCGCGGGACAGCCTTCCTACAATGAGCAGTTCTTC
cdr3_aa: CASSAGQPSYNEQFF
clone_size: NA
d_call: TRBD1
v_call: TRBV9
j_call: TRBJ2-1

cdr3_nt: TGTGCCAGCAGCCACTTTCGGGACAAGAACTATGGCTACACCTTC
cdr3_aa: CASSHFRDKNYGYTF
clone_size: once
d_call: NA
v_call: TRBV6-1
j_call: TRBJ1-2

cdr3_nt: TGTGCCAGCAGTTTACCCGGGGATTACTATGGCTACACCTTC
cdr3_aa: CASSLPGDYYGYTF
clone_size: NA
d_call: NA
v_call: TRBV6-1
j_call: TRBJ1-2

cdr3_nt: TGTGCCAGCCAGGGAGGGACTAGCTGGGAGACCCAGTACTTC
cdr3_aa: CASQGGTSWETQYF
clone_size: NA
d_call: TRBD2
v_call: TRBV28
j_call: TRBJ2-5

cdr3_nt: TGTGCCAGCAGTTACGGACAGGGGAGCACTGAAGCTTTCTTT
cdr3_aa: CASSYGQGSTEAFF
clone_size: NA
d_call: TRBD1
v_call: TRBV6-5
j_call: TRBJ1-1

cdr3_nt: TGTGCCAGCAGCGTTGGGGGGTTAGCGGGAGCGACCCACTACAATGAGCAGTTCTTC
cdr3_aa: CASSVGGLAGATHYNEQFF
clone_size: NA
d_call: TRBD2
v_call: TRBV9
j_call: TRBJ2-1

cdr3_nt: TGTGCCAGCAGTTTGGGGGGGGCTGGAAACACCATATATTTT
cdr3_aa: CASSLGGAGNTIYF
clone_size: NA
d_call: NA
v_call: TRBV28
j_call: TRBJ1-3

cdr3_nt: TGTGCCAGCGTCAAGGGGTTCGGTCAGCCCCAGCATTTT
cdr3_aa: CASVKGFGQPQHF
clone_size: NA
d_call: NA
v_call: TRBV5-8
j_call: TRBJ1-5

cdr3_nt: TGTGCCAGCAGTTACTCCCGGGATGGGCGGCTACCGTACACCTTC
cdr3_aa: CASSYSRDGRLPYTF
clone_size: NA
d_call: NA
v_call: TRBV6-6
j_call: TRBJ1-2